This TCR beta chain was identified in a study of metastatic and nonmetastatic thyroid tumors. TCRdb re-called clones from the PCR reads using MiXCR. The sample gives some 30,000 clones, around 7% of which show up once; about 39% is in the top ten. Patients were all untreated before their thyroid surgery. CDR3 length: 15 amino acids. The germline V gene has CDR1 SNHLY and CDR2 FYNNEI. Trimming cost V 6 bases and J 16 bases; bases outside gene matches: 17. The table lists this clone with many counts. The chain couples TRBV2 to TRBJ1-6, with 8 bases aligning to TRBD1. The clonotype was recovered from a female donor with papillary thyroid cancer or a benign thyroid nodule (not recorded which). Some clones in this sample may be carry-over from other donors' samples. The sample taken for sequencing was blood. The CDR3 region is CASRETGTGPLGLHF. DNA for the CDR3: TGTGCCAGCAGGGAAACCGGGACAGGCCCTTTGGGACTCCACTTT.